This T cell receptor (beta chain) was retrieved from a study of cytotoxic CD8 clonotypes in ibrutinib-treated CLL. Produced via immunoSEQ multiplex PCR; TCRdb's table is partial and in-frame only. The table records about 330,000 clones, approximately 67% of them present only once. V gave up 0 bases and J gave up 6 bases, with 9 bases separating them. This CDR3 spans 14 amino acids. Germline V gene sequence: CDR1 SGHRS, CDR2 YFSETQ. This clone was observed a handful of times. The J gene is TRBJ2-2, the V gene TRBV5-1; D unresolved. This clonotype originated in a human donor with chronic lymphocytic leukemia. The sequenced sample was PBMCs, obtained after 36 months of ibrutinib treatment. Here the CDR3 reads CASSLASVPGELFF. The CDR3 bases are TGCGCCAGCAGCTTGGCGTCAGTTCCCGGGGAGCTGTTTTTT.